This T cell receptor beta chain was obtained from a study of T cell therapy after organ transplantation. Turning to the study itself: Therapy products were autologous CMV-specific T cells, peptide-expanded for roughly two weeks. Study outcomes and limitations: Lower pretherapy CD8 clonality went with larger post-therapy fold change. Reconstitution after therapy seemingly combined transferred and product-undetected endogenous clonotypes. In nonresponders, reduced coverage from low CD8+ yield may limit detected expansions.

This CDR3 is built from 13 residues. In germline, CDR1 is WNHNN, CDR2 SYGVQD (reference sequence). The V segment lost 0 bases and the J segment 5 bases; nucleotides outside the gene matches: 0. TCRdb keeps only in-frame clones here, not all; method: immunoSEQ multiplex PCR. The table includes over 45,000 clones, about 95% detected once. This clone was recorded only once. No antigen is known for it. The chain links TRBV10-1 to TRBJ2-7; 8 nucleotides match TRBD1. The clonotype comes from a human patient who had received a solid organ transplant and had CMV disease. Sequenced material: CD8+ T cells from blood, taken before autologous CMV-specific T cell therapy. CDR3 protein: CASSESTGDEQYF. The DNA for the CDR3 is TGCGCCAGCAGTGAGTCGACAGGGGACGAGCAGTACTTC.